The next 32 T cell receptor beta chains were all read from a single sample in a study of cytomegalovirus exposure and HLA in healthy donors. The PCR made use of 60 Vbeta and 13 Jbeta primers. The table came from immunoSEQ multiplex PCR; TCRdb's copy has only in-frame clones and leaves some out. The data contain approximately 180,000 clones, 60% to 80% of them singletons. The sample was PBMCs. Receptor source: a woman in her fifties or sixties in good health and CMV-seropositive.

The chain has TRBV18 and TRBJ1-2; the D is unclear. CDR1 is KGHSH, CDR2 LQKENI, per germline. This CDR3 comprises 12 residues. Trimming pared 5 bases from V and 4 bases from J, leaving 8 bases between. CDR3 nucleotides: TGTGCCAGCTCAGGGCAGCCCTATGGCTACACCTTC. Translating gives CASSGQPYGYTF.

V and J are TRBV29-1 and TRBJ2-1; possibly TRBD2 for D (7 bases). CDR3 length: 15 amino acids. The V end was cut by 0 bases, the J end by 8 bases, with 17 bases between. The germline gives CDR1 SQVTM, CDR2 ANQGSEA. CDR3 sequence (DNA): TGCAGCGTTGAAGATGCGGGGGAGAGGGGGGATGAGCAGTTCTTC. The encoded protein is CSVEDAGERGDEQFF.

CDR3 residues: CASSPGLAGPNEQFF. CDR3 bases: TGTGCCAGCAGCCCGGGTCTAGCGGGGCCTAATGAGCAGTTCTTC. V gene TRBV5-4 combines with J gene TRBJ2-1; 9 positions agree with TRBD2. Germline assignment: CDR1 SGHNT and CDR2 YYREEE (reference sequence). The CDR3 is 15 amino acids. V lost 4 bases to trimming and J lost 7 bases; unmatched junction nucleotides: 9.

The chain uses TRBV2 and TRBJ2-1, with 10 bases identical to TRBD2. The trim removed 7 bases at V and 4 bases at J, leaving 7 bases unmatched. There are 15 residues in the CDR3. CDR1 and CDR2 (germline): SNHLY, FYNNEI. The CDR3 protein is CASTKAGGRYNEQFF. CDR3 nucleotides: TGTGCCAGCACAAAAGCGGGGGGGCGGTACAATGAGCAGTTCTTC.

This clone came up a few times. The V call is TRBV5-5, the J call TRBJ2-3; D not resolved. CDR3 size: 14 residues. The V gene lost 0 bases and the J gene lost 6 bases, with 11 bases spanning the gap. Germline CDR1 SGHKS, CDR2 YYEKEE (reference sequence). The DNA of the CDR3 is TGTGCCAGCAGCTTGGCCAAAGCCAAGGATACGCAGTATTTT. Amino acids: CASSLAKAKDTQYF.

The rearrangement uses TRBV10-3 and TRBJ1-2; D perhaps matches TRBD1 (6 bases). Germline V gene lookup returns CDR1 ENHRY and CDR2 SYGVKD. CDR3 length equals 15 residues. The V and J ends lost 3 bases and 0 bases respectively, with 11 bases between them. The CDR3 sequence: CAISDRTASNYGYTF. The CDR3, as DNA: TGTGCCATCAGTGATCGGACAGCTTCTAACTATGGCTACACCTTC.

The J gene is TRBJ2-1, the V gene TRBV30; D gene ambiguous. In germline, CDR1 is GTSNPN, CDR2 SVGIG (reference sequence). CDR3 length equals 11 residues. Trimming stripped 1 base from V and 10 bases from J, with 8 bases between. CDR3 nucleotides: TGTGCCTGGAGTGGACTTTTGGAGCAGTTCTTC. Translation gives CAWSGLLEQFF.

This clone is classed as medium-sized. The chain has TRBV5-6 and TRBJ2-1; TRBD1 matches 7 bases. Trimming took 4 bases from V and 9 from J; bases not matched to a gene: 7. This CDR3 is built from 13 residues. Per germline, CDR1 SGHDT and CDR2 YYEEEE. This CDR3 reads CASSPTGTGEQFF. The CDR3 bases are TGTGCCAGCAGCCCGACAGGGACGGGTGAGCAGTTCTTC.

The chain recombines TRBV6-1 with TRBJ2-2; TRBD2 might be the D (6 bases). Germline-derived CDR1 and CDR2 are MNHNS and SASEGT. The CDR3 sequence is 14 residues long. Trimming shortened V by 4 bases and J by 6 bases, and 12 bases separated the two germline ends. Here the CDR3 DNA reads TGTGCCAGCAGTGCCCTGGGGGGACCCGGGGAGCTGTTTTTT. It codes for CASSALGGPGELFF.

This clone was seen just once. The J gene is TRBJ2-5, the V gene TRBV13; a possible D gene is TRBD2 (5 bases). The V end lost 1 base, the J end lost 0 bases, and 12 bases lay between the germline ends. The CDR3 extends over 16 amino acids. The germline CDR1 and CDR2 sequences are PRHDT and FYEKMQ (reference sequence). The CDR3 sequence is CASSLARTGNQETQYF. The CDR3, as DNA: TGTGCCAGCAGCTTAGCACGGACGGGAAACCAAGAGACCCAGTACTTC.

This rearrangement joins TRBV5-1 to TRBJ1-1, with a tentative D call TRBD1 (5 bases). V lost 4 bases and J 6 bases, leaving 19 bases between the germline ends. This CDR3 comprises 15 residues. Germline lookup yields CDR1 SGHRS and CDR2 YFSETQ. CDR3 DNA: TGCGCCAGCAGCCCTGCGGGACCCCCCGGAGCTGAAGCTTTCTTT. Its translation: CASSPAGPPGAEAFF.

Worth noting for this clone: The identical CDR3 is also encoded by other nucleotide sequences in the sample. V and J are TRBV18 and TRBJ2-1; D gene ambiguous. This CDR3 is 12 amino acids long. CDR1 and CDR2 (germline): KGHSH, LQKENI. Trimming pared 3 bases from V and 6 bases from J, leaving 6 bases between. CDR3 protein: CASSPVGNEQFF. The CDR3 region has the DNA TGTGCCAGCTCACCCGTCGGCAATGAGCAGTTCTTC.

The chain is built from TRBV19 and TRBJ2-7; TRBD1 matches 12 bases. V shed 5 bases, J shed 4 bases, and the junction held 6 bases outside the gene matches. This CDR3 is built from 15 residues. Germline V CDR1 and CDR2: LNHDA, SQIVND (reference sequence). The CDR3 protein is CASSGWDRGLYEQYF. In DNA, the CDR3 is TGTGCCAGTAGTGGCTGGGACAGGGGGCTTTACGAGCAGTACTTC.

The rearrangement joins TRBV12-5 to TRBJ1-2, with 8 bases aligning to TRBD1. The CDR3 contains 15 residues. Germline assignment: CDR1 LGHNT and CDR2 FRNRAP. After removal of 1 base from V and 8 bases from J, the junction contained 9 bases not matched to a gene. This chain's CDR3 is CASGLARQGRGGYTF. The DNA of the CDR3 is TGTGCTAGTGGTTTGGCCCGACAGGGGAGAGGAGGCTACACCTTC. The whole variable domain, filled in from reference TRBV12-5 and TRBJ1-2, reads DARVTQTPRHKVTEMGQEVTMRCQPILGHNTVFWYRQTMMQGLELLAYFRNRAPLDDSGMPKDRFSAEMPDATLATLKIQPSEPRDSAVYFCASGLARQGRGGYTFGSGTRLTVV.

This clone was observed a single time. J is TRBJ1-1 and V is TRBV27, with TRBD1 matching 7 bases. Germline CDR1 reads MNHEY; CDR2 reads SMNVEV (reference sequence). V dropped 5 bases and J dropped 4; count of bases not matched to a gene: 7. The CDR3 length is 14 residues. Written as DNA, the CDR3 is TGTGCCAGCAGTCTTTCGACAGGGTCCACTGAAGCTTTCTTT. This gives the protein CASSLSTGSTEAFF.

The chain recombines TRBV27 with TRBJ2-5; D is perhaps TRBD2 (6 bases). Germline V gene lookup returns CDR1 MNHEY and CDR2 SMNVEV (reference sequence). Trimming took 7 bases from V and 4 from J, leaving 13 bases between them. This CDR3 has 13 amino acids. In DNA form, the CDR3 reads TGTGCCAGCACTACGGGGGACCGAGAGACCCAGTACTTC. Its translation is CASTTGDRETQYF.

The gene calls are TRBV4-1 and TRBJ1-5; 7 bases match TRBD1. CDR1 and CDR2 from the germline V gene are MGHRA and YSYEKL. The CDR3 runs 15 residues. V was clipped by 4 bases and J by 0 bases; unmatched bases: 3. CDR3 amino acids: CASSPRDSSNQPQHF. CDR3 DNA: TGCGCCAGCAGCCCACGGGACAGTAGCAATCAGCCCCAGCATTTT.

This clone was observed a handful of times. This chain's CDR3 is CASSESAGGGRETQYF. CDR3 coding DNA: TGTGCCAGCAGTGAATCTGCGGGCGGGGGGCGGGAGACCCAGTACTTC. The J gene is TRBJ2-5, the V gene TRBV6-1; 8 bases are shared with TRBD2. J lost 5 bases, V lost 2 bases, and 10 bases had no gene match. The germline CDR1 and CDR2 sequences are MNHNS and SASEGT. The CDR3 runs 16 residues.

The V gene is TRBV9, the J gene TRBJ1-1, with D unclear. V lost 2 bases to trimming and J lost 3 bases, with 8 bases between them. Per germline, CDR1 SGDLS and CDR2 YYNGEE. The CDR3 is made up of 13 amino acids. This CDR3 reads CASSVRRDTEAFF. Written as DNA, the CDR3 is TGTGCCAGCAGCGTCCGACGGGACACTGAAGCTTTCTTT. Using reference TRBV9 and TRBJ1-1 for the parts outside the CDR3, the full variable domain is DSGVTQTPKHLITATGQRVTLRCSPRSGDLSVYWYQQSLDQGLQFLIQYYNGEERAKGNILERFSAQQFPDLHSELNLSSLELGDSALYFCASSVRRDTEAFFGQGTRLTVV.

The chain couples TRBV5-6 to TRBJ1-1; the D gene is possibly TRBD1 (6 bases). Germline V gene data show CDR1 as SGHDT and CDR2 as YYEEEE. The CDR3 spans 15 residues. V was trimmed by 4 bases and J by 0 bases, leaving 13 bases between them. The chain's CDR3 is CASSPLDRMNTEAFF. Written as DNA, the CDR3 is TGTGCCAGCAGCCCACTCGACAGGATGAACACTGAAGCTTTCTTT.

This clone was seen only a few times. CDR3 coding DNA: TGTGCCAGCAGCCTCCGAGGGAGGGGACAGGCCGACAATGAGCAGTTCTTC. Encoded protein: CASSLRGRGQADNEQFF. J is TRBJ2-1 and V is TRBV14; D is perhaps TRBD1 (8 bases). The germline CDR1 and CDR2 sequences are SGHDN and FVKESK. V was shortened by 4 bases and J by 5 bases, with 21 bases between the two germline ends. The CDR3 has 17 residues. Full variable domain (outside the CDR3, taken from reference TRBV14 and TRBJ2-1): EAGVTQFPSHSVIEKGQTVTLRCDPISGHDNLYWYRRVMGKEIKFLLHFVKESKQDESGMPNNRFLAERTGGTYSTLKVQPAELEDSGVYFCASSLRGRGQADNEQFFGPGTRLTVL.

V usage is TRBV6-6 and J usage is TRBJ1-1; the D is unclear. The V and J ends lost 5 bases and 7 bases respectively, with 2 bases between them. CDR3 length equals 9 residues. Germline CDR1 reads MNHNY; CDR2 reads SVGAGI (reference sequence). CDR3 region: CASSLEAFF. As DNA, the CDR3 is TGTGCCAGCAGTCTTGAAGCTTTCTTT.

The CDR3 is CASSLTGTTYEQYF. CDR3 nucleotide sequence: TGTGCCAGCAGCTTGACAGGGACGACCTACGAGCAGTACTTC. The rearrangement uses TRBV5-5 and TRBJ2-7; D is perhaps TRBD1 (6 bases). This CDR3 comprises 14 residues. V lost 1 base and J 2 bases, leaving 10 bases between the germline ends. Germline CDR1 SGHKS, CDR2 YYEKEE (reference sequence).

The J gene is TRBJ2-7, the V gene TRBV19; TRBD1 aligns across 11 bases. J lost 6 bases, V lost 5 bases, and 3 bases had no gene match. The CDR3 length is 13 residues. CDR1 is LNHDA and CDR2 is SQIVND in the germline V gene (reference sequence). The CDR3 spells CASSAGTGGEQYF. The CDR3 DNA is TGTGCCAGTAGTGCGGGGACAGGGGGCGAGCAGTACTTC.

This chain uses TRBV10-3 with TRBJ2-5, with 8 nucleotides matching TRBD2. CDR3 size: 18 residues. Germline trimming cut 3 bases from V and 4 bases from J; bases unmatched to any gene: 16. CDR1 is ENHRY and CDR2 is SYGVKD in the germline V gene. CDR3: CAISDSGGGGHHLETQYF. The CDR3 region has the DNA TGTGCCATCAGTGACTCGGGGGGCGGGGGGCACCACTTAGAGACCCAGTACTTC.

The chain is built from TRBV2 and TRBJ1-5; 8 nucleotides align to TRBD1. CDR1 is SNHLY, CDR2 FYNNEI, per germline. The CDR3 contains 14 residues. V lost 5 bases and J lost 6; bases outside the gene matches: 6. The CDR3 loop reads CASSSQGGSQPQHF. For the CDR3, the DNA is TGTGCCAGCAGTTCACAGGGGGGAAGTCAGCCCCAGCATTTT.

V and J are TRBV18 and TRBJ2-1; 9 bases are a match to TRBD2. CDR3 size: 16 residues. CDR1 and CDR2 from the germline V gene are KGHSH and LQKENI. The ends lost 2 bases at V and 4 bases at J; junction bases unmatched: 6. CDR3 residues: CASSPGRTSEYNEQFF. The CDR3 DNA reads as TGTGCCAGCTCACCAGGTAGGACTAGCGAGTACAATGAGCAGTTCTTC.

The V gene is TRBV11-2, the J gene TRBJ2-7; 11 bases are shared with TRBD2. Germline V gene lookup returns CDR1 SGHAT and CDR2 FQNNGV. CDR3 length equals 18 residues. The V gene end was trimmed by 0 bases and the J gene end by 5 bases; junction bases not matched to a gene: 12. The CDR3 reads CASSLELAGAQSRHEQYF. The CDR3 nucleotides are TGTGCCAGCAGCTTAGAACTAGCGGGGGCCCAAAGCCGCCACGAGCAGTACTTC. Full variable domain (missing parts from reference TRBV11-2 and TRBJ2-7): EAGVAQSPRYKIIEKRQSVAFWCNPISGHATLYWYQQILGQGPKLLIQFQNNGVVDDSQLPKDRFSAERLKGVDSTLKIQPAKLEDSAVYLCASSLELAGAQSRHEQYFGPGTRLTVT.

The rearrangement uses TRBV9 and TRBJ1-6, with D perhaps matching TRBD1 (6 bases). Deletions cut 4 bases from V and 4 bases from J, with 12 bases between. The germline V gene has CDR1 SGDLS and CDR2 YYNGEE. The CDR3 length is 15 residues. CDR3 DNA: TGTGCCAGCAGCCCACGGACAGATTATAATTCACCCCTCCACTTT. Its protein product is CASSPRTDYNSPLHF.

The table lists this clone with a few counts. The chain combines TRBV7-6 with TRBJ1-5; tentative D call: TRBD1 (5 bases). The length of the CDR3 is 15 residues. Trimming removed 3 bases at V and 0 bases at J, with 9 bases between. Germline assignment: CDR1 SGHVS and CDR2 FNYEAQ. CDR3 sequence reads: CASSLSGGSNQPQHF. The CDR3 DNA reads as TGTGCCAGCAGCTTGTCCGGGGGTAGCAATCAGCCCCAGCATTTT.

The chain uses TRBV6-1 and TRBJ1-1; D is possibly TRBD1 (6 bases). The ends were cut back, 5 bases at V and 6 bases at J, with 10 bases in the middle. From germline, CDR1 is MNHNS and CDR2 SASEGT. The CDR3 totals 12 residues. The CDR3 DNA is TGTGCCAGCAGTAAACAGGGATCTGAAGCTTTCTTT. Protein sequence: CASSKQGSEAFF.

The chain is built from TRBV7-8 and TRBJ1-6; D is possibly TRBD1 (6 bases). CDR1 is SGHVS, CDR2 FQNEAQ, per germline. Between the trimmed V and J ends, which lost 2 bases and 5 bases, there was a span of 13 bases. CDR3 length equals 16 residues. This CDR3 reads CASSLTGLADNSPLHF. CDR3 bases: TGTGCCAGCAGCTTAACAGGGCTAGCTGATAATTCACCCCTCCACTTT.